This TCR beta chain is from a study of early T cells in non-severe SARS-CoV-2 infection. The CDR3 loop spans 17 amino acids. The protocol attached unique molecular identifiers to individual cDNA molecules. TCRdb itself ran the 5' RACE reads through MiXCR, one entry per CDR3 protein. The data hold under 60,000 distinct CDR3 sequences, with 9.3% observed a single time. This TCR was sampled from an adult who was a healthcare worker with PCR-confirmed SARS-CoV-2 infection or an uninfected control (not recorded which). The chain employs TRBV3-2 and TRBJ1-3; the table's D call TRBD1 went unverified against the DNA. TRBV3-2 is a documented pseudogene. The sequenced material came from whole blood. The CDR3 loop reads CASSHLQGAPSGNTIYF. CDR3 coding DNA: TGTGCCAGCAGCCACTTACAGGGGGCTCCCTCTGGAAACACCATATATTTT.